This entry describes one T cell receptor beta chain. Participants were placed into cohorts based on the clinical history they reported. In the original processing: Amplification from reference gene primers served as the basis for estimated nucleated cell counts. Data came from immunoSEQ multiplex PCR; TCRdb stores just in-frame clones and leaves some out. That table gives V, J and clone size, and the DNA gave D and trimming. The sample lists about 81,000 clones, approximately 90% seen once, with 1% to 1.5% in the top ten. This entry belongs to a study of blood T cell repertoires in COVID-19. Study overall: Sources were T cells, B-cell-depleted T cells, or PBMCs; the material itself was cDNA or gDNA.

This CDR3 is built from 15 residues. V was shortened by 6 bases and J by 0 bases, with 11 bases between the two germline ends. The V gene's germline CDR1 is SGHAT and CDR2 FQNNGV. The TCR was taken from a woman aged 45-65 years with acute COVID-19. The rearrangement joins TRBV11-2 to TRBJ2-2; D is undetermined. The source material was PBMCs or T cells enriched from blood (not recorded which). The DNA for the CDR3 is TGTGCCAGCAGAAGAAGCGCATCGAACACCGGGGAGCTGTTTTTT. Residues: CASRRSASNTGELFF.